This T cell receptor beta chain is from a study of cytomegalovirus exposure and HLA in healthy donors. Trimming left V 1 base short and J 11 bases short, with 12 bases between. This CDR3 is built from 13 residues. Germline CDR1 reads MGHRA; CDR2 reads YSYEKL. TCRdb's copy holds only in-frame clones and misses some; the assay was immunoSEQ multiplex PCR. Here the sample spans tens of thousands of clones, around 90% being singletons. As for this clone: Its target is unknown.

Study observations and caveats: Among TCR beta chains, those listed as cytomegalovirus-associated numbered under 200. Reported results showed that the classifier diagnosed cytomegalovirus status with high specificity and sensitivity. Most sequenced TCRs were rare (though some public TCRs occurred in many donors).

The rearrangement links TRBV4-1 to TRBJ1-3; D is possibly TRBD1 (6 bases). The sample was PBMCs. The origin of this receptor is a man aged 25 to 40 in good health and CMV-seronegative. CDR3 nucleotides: TGCGCCAGCAGCCAAGTGCGGACAGCGGCCATATATTTT. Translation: CASSQVRTAAIYF.